The rows below give T cell receptor beta chains drawn from one sample of a study of control samples from healthy donors and cancer patients. Only in-frame clones appear in the TCRdb table, and some are missing; sequencing was by immunoSEQ multiplex PCR. The repertoire has roughly 130,000 clones, over 75% of them found once; the top ten carry almost 2.5%. Specimen: blood. The receptors originated from a man younger than 30 in good health. The CDR3 runs from the conserved cysteine through the conserved F or W. The D gene is left open where the match is weak.

cdr3_aa: CASSQDRGTDTQYF; cdr3_nt: TGCGCCAGCAGCCAAGATAGGGGCACAGATACGCAGTATTTT; d_call: -; v_call: TRBV4-3; j_call: TRBJ2-3
cdr3_aa: CASSLGQGRNYGYTF; cdr3_nt: TGCGCCAGCAGCTTGGGGCAGGGGCGTAACTATGGCTACACCTTC; d_call: -; v_call: TRBV5-1; j_call: TRBJ1-2
cdr3_aa: CAWSPRQGRAFF; cdr3_nt: TGTGCCTGGAGTCCTCGACAGGGTCGGGCTTTCTTT; d_call: TRBD1; v_call: TRBV30; j_call: TRBJ1-1
cdr3_aa: CASSFEGHQPQHF; cdr3_nt: TGTGCCAGCAGCTTTGAGGGTCATCAGCCCCAGCATTTT; d_call: -; v_call: TRBV5-6; j_call: TRBJ1-5
cdr3_aa: CASSQRPGQGNYGYTF; cdr3_nt: TGTGCCAGCAGTCAACGGCCGGGACAGGGGAACTATGGCTACACCTTC; d_call: TRBD1; v_call: TRBV3-1/TRBV3-2; j_call: TRBJ1-2
cdr3_aa: CASSKEVGWRYGYTF; cdr3_nt: TGTGCCAGCAGCAAAGAGGTGGGATGGCGGTATGGCTACACCTTC; d_call: -; v_call: TRBV21-1; j_call: TRBJ1-2
cdr3_aa: CASSHEHTTVGELFF; cdr3_nt: TGCGCCAGCAGCCACGAACATACTACGGTCGGGGAGCTGTTTTTT; d_call: -; v_call: TRBV4-3; j_call: TRBJ2-2
cdr3_aa: CASDTRAGGETQYF; cdr3_nt: TGTGCCAGCGACACGAGGGCGGGGGGAGAGACCCAGTACTTC; d_call: TRBD2; v_call: TRBV28; j_call: TRBJ2-5
cdr3_aa: CASSPGTGRNEQFF; cdr3_nt: TGTGCCAGCTCACCAGGGACAGGGAGGAATGAGCAGTTCTTC; d_call: TRBD1; v_call: TRBV18; j_call: TRBJ2-1
cdr3_aa: CSVVPVNTEAFF; cdr3_nt: TGCAGCGTTGTCCCAGTGAACACTGAAGCTTTCTTT; d_call: -; v_call: TRBV29-1; j_call: TRBJ1-1
cdr3_aa: CASSLGTGKLEAFF; cdr3_nt: TGTGCCAGCAGCTTGGGGACAGGAAAACTTGAAGCTTTCTTT; d_call: TRBD1; v_call: TRBV11-2; j_call: TRBJ1-1